This T cell receptor beta chain is drawn from a study of shared clonotypes between healthy human individuals. Each sorted subset replicate got 200 ng genomic DNA, tens of thousands of genomes. Clones were read by immunoSEQ multiplex PCR, and TCRdb kept only the in-frame ones, dropping some. The sample has 600,000 or so clones; roughly 98% are singletons. Trimming removed 3 bases from V and 2 bases from J, with 12 bases in between. CDR1 SGDLS and CDR2 YYNGEE come from the germline V gene. The length of the CDR3 is 14 residues. CD45RO negativity and positive selection for CCR7 defined naive CD8 cells, a population that excluded terminally differentiated effector memory CD45RA+ cells. The donor population consisted of healthy HIV-negative adults with no recent acute infections or vaccinations. Whole-study findings and limits: Clonotype sharing among donors likely depends on sequencing depth.

As concerns this clone: Its antigen is currently unknown.

The clonotype comes from a man aged 25-40 years in good health. The rearrangement uses TRBV9 and TRBJ2-7; D tentatively reads TRBD1 or TRBD2 (6 bases each). The sample comprised naive CD8+ T cells sorted from blood. The CDR3 sequence: CASSAEGEPYEQYF. The CDR3 nucleotides are TGTGCCAGCAGCGCGGAGGGGGAACCCTACGAGCAGTACTTC.